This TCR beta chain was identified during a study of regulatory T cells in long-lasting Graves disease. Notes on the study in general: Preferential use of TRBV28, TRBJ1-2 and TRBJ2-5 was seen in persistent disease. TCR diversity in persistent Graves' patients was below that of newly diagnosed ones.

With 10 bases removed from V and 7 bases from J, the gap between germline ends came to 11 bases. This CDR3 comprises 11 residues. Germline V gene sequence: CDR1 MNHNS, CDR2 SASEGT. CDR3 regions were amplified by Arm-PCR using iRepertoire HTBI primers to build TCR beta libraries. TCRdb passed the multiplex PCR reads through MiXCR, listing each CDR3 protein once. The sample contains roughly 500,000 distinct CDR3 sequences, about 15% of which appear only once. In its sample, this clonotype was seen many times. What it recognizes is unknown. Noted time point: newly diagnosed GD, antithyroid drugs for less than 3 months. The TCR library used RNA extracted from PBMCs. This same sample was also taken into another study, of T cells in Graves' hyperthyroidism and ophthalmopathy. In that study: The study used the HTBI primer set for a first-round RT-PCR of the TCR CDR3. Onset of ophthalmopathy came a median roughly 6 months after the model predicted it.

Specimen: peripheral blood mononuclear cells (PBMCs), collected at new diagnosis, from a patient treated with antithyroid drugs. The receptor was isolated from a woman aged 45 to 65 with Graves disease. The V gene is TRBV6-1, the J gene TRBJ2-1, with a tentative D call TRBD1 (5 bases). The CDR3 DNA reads TGTGCCACCCGAAGGGGTAATGAGCAGTTCTTC. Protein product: CATRRGNEQFF.